This TCR beta chain was sequenced during a study of prognosis after radiotherapy for stage I lung cancer. Regarding the study as a whole: Post-treatment Shannon entropy following stereotactic body radiation therapy was lower among patients who developed distant metastases.

This clonotype has at least ten counts. The antigen remains undetermined. Multiplex PCR in two rounds served to amplify TCR beta CDR3 from genomic DNA. First-round PCR used primers specific to each TRBV and TRBJ gene. MiXCR, applied by TCRdb to the multiplex PCR reads, yields one record per CDR3 protein. The sample holds roughly 17,000 distinct CDR3 sequences, about 40% seen once. Peripheral blood, in approximately 5.7-milliliter volumes, was drawn at each of two time points. The CDR3 has 15 residues. Germline loops: CDR1 SNHLY, CDR2 FYNNEI. J was trimmed by 4 bases and V by 1 base; bases with no gene match: 5.

The clonotype was recovered from a donor of 50 years or more with non-small cell lung cancer. The J gene is TRBJ2-3, the V gene TRBV2, with 7 bases lining up with TRBD1. This specimen consisted of PBMCs, obtained before or after stereotactic body radiation therapy (not recorded which). The CDR3 reads CASSEEAGGPDTQYF. In DNA form, the CDR3 reads TGTGCCAGCAGTGAAGAGGCAGGGGGACCAGATACGCAGTATTTT.